This entry describes one TCR beta chain. These data are taken from a study of blood T cell repertoires in COVID-19. Study details: Sites across the United States, Italy and Spain contributed samples from acute and convalescent COVID-19.

V lost 5 bases and J lost 10, with 19 bases in between. The CDR3 spans 14 residues. CDR1 SGHRS and CDR2 YFSETQ come from the germline V gene. In the study's own analysis: By means of reference gene primer amplification, nucleated cell counts were estimated. Profiled with immunoSEQ multiplex PCR; TCRdb holds only in-frame clones, not every one. V and J calls and clone size follow that table, whereas D and trimming were derived from the DNA. Among over 200,000 clones listed, approximately 88% were seen once. What was sequenced was peripheral blood. The clonotype originates from a man in his 60s who had recovered from COVID-19. This rearrangement joins TRBV5-1 to TRBJ2-1; perhaps TRBD1 as D (5 bases). The CDR3 region is CASSLTGYSIEQFF. CDR3 bases: TGCGCCAGCAGTCTAACAGGTTACTCGATCGAGCAGTTCTTC. The full variable domain, its missing parts supplied by reference TRBV5-1 and TRBJ2-1, is KAGVTQTPRYLIKTRGQQVTLSCSPISGHRSVSWYQQTPGQGLQFLFEYFSETQRNKGNFPGRFSGRQFSNSRSEMNVSTLELGDSALYLCASSLTGYSIEQFFGPGTRLTVL.